The clone carrying this TCR beta chain has just one count. This sample was included in a study of OX40 agonist ivuxolimab in advanced cancers. Across the study: One hepatocellular carcinoma and two cutaneous melanoma patients partially responded.

Sequencing used immunoSEQ multiplex PCR; TCRdb keeps in-frame clones, though not all of them. Among about 31,000 clones, around 87% were seen once, and the ten largest hold 20% to 30%. The CDR3 consists of 18 residues. J lost 5 bases, V lost 4 bases, and 15 bases had no gene match. Germline V lookup: CDR1 LNHDA, CDR2 SQIVND (reference sequence). The V and J genes are TRBV19 and TRBJ2-1; 9 nucleotides line up with TRBD2. This sequence was found in an adult with an advanced solid tumor such as melanoma, head and neck, liver or kidney cancer. The sequenced sample was CD4+ or CD8+ T cells sorted from blood, obtained in a trial of the OX40 agonist ivuxolimab. CDR3 DNA: TGTGCCAGTAGTACGGGACTAGCTCTAGGGTATACAAACAATGAGCAGTTCTTC. Translation: CASSTGLALGYTNNEQFF.